This is a list of T cell receptor beta chains from one sample in a study of vaccination effects on CD4 cells after COVID-19. The antigens of these receptors remain unknown. Repertoires were generated with immunoSEQ multiplex PCR, while TCRdb's copy carries only in-frame clones and drops some. The sample has 25,000 to 30,000 clones, roughly 77% seen once. The sample in question was CD4+ T cells from PBMCs cultured with HCoV-229E spike peptides, obtained after COVID-19 vaccination. These TCRs come from a human donor who received a COVID-19 vaccine. The CDR3 runs from the conserved cysteine through the conserved F or W. D genes are given only for firm matches. For some rows the clone size is stated as once, few or many, or as a class when expanded; others skip it.

D | J | size | V | CDR3 | DNA
TRBD1 | TRBJ1-6 | - | TRBV27 | CASSIGTGYSPLHF | TGTGCCAGCAGTATCGGGACAGGGTATTCACCCCTCCACTTT
- | TRBJ1-6 | - | TRBV20-1 | CSASVGRNSPLHF | TGCAGTGCTAGTGTAGGTAGAAATTCACCCCTCCACTTT
- | TRBJ2-4 | - | TRBV7-8 | CASSPRAPGTKNIQYF | TGTGCCAGCAGCCCCCGGGCCCCGGGAACCAAAAACATTCAGTACTTC
- | TRBJ1-5 | - | TRBV4-1 | CASSQRVFSNQPQHF | TGCGCCAGCAGCCAGAGGGTCTTCAGCAATCAGCCCCAGCATTTT
- | TRBJ2-1 | - | TRBV6-5 | CASSYGFEQFF | TGTGCCAGCAGTTACGGGTTTGAGCAGTTCTTC
TRBD2 | TRBJ2-1 | once | TRBV24-1 | CATSDFSSGGYNEQFF | TGTGCCACCAGTGACTTCTCTAGCGGGGGGTACAATGAGCAGTTCTTC
- | TRBJ1-1 | - | TRBV5-1 | CASSAQGNTEAFF | TGCGCCAGCAGCGCACAGGGGAACACTGAAGCTTTCTTT
TRBD2 | TRBJ2-7 | few | TRBV13 | CASSPGTTLPYEQYF | TGTGCCAGCAGCCCAGGGACTACCCTCCCCTACGAGCAGTACTTC
TRBD1 | TRBJ1-4 | - | TRBV18 | CASSLRDRAAINEKLFF | TGTGCCAGCTCACTCCGGGACAGGGCGGCCATTAATGAAAAACTGTTTTTT
TRBD2 | TRBJ2-1 | - | TRBV18 | CASSNSALAGVIEQFF | TGTGCCAGCTCCAATTCGGCACTAGCGGGAGTGATTGAGCAGTTCTTC
- | TRBJ2-7 | - | TRBV2 | CASSRNREDEQYF | TGTGCCAGCAGCAGAAACAGGGAGGACGAGCAGTACTTC
TRBD1 | TRBJ2-3 | - | TRBV5-1 | CASSSGQSTDTQYF | TGCGCCAGCAGCTCGGGACAGTCCACAGATACGCAGTATTTT
- | TRBJ1-1 | - | TRBV7-9 | CASSLESGGGTEAFF | TGTGCCAGCAGCTTAGAGTCGGGAGGGGGCACTGAAGCTTTCTTT
- | TRBJ1-6 | - | TRBV5-1 | CASSLGTPNSPLHF | TGCGCCAGCAGCTTGGGGACACCTAATTCACCCCTCCACTTT
- | TRBJ2-3 | - | TRBV5-1 | CASSLEGIPTDTQYF | TGCGCCAGCAGCTTGGAGGGGATCCCCACAGATACGCAGTATTTT
- | TRBJ2-5 | - | TRBV18 | CASSYEVGTQYF | TGTGCCAGCTCATACGAAGTTGGGACCCAGTACTTC
TRBD1 | TRBJ1-2 | - | TRBV5-1 | CASSLGQGGGYTF | TGCGCCAGCAGCCTTGGACAGGGTGGTGGCTACACCTTC
- | TRBJ2-1 | few | TRBV4-1 | CASSRLIGAGVYNEQFF | TGCGCCAGCAGCCGCCTAATAGGGGCCGGGGTCTACAATGAGCAGTTCTTC
TRBD2 | TRBJ2-1 | - | TRBV11-2 | CASSPPGLAGANEQFF | TGTGCCAGCAGCCCTCCGGGACTAGCGGGAGCCAATGAGCAGTTCTTC
- | TRBJ1-5 | once | TRBV19 | CASSRDGKRNSNQPQHF | TGTGCCAGTAGTCGCGACGGCAAAAGAAATAGCAATCAGCCCCAGCATTTT
- | TRBJ1-2 | - | TRBV5-6 | CASSVANYGYTF | TGTGCCAGCAGCGTAGCTAACTATGGCTACACCTTC
TRBD2 | TRBJ2-3 | - | TRBV5-1 | CASSLGAGVYGGTDTQYF | TGCGCCAGCAGCTTGGGAGCGGGAGTCTACGGGGGGACAGATACGCAGTATTTT
- | TRBJ2-3 | - | TRBV7-9 | CASSLEPAPTDTQYF | TGTGCCAGCAGCTTAGAACCAGCTCCGACAGATACGCAGTATTTT
- | TRBJ2-3 | - | TRBV6-5 | CASSYRGTDTQYF | TGTGCCAGCAGTTACAGGGGCACAGATACGCAGTATTTT
- | TRBJ2-1 | few | TRBV7-2 | CASSRYRDEQFF | TGTGCCAGCAGCCGTTACCGGGATGAGCAGTTCTTC
- | TRBJ2-1 | few | TRBV19 | CASSIGPTTRWDNEQFF | TGTGCCAGTAGTATTGGGCCTACAACTAGGTGGGACAATGAGCAGTTCTTC
- | TRBJ1-4 | - | TRBV30 | CAWSVQDPQGEEANEKLFF | TGTGCCTGGAGTGTACAGGATCCACAGGGAGAGGAGGCTAATGAAAAACTGTTTTTT
TRBD2 | TRBJ2-1 | - | TRBV5-6 | CASSPLTSAYNEQFF | TGTGCCAGCAGCCCACTGACTAGCGCCTACAATGAGCAGTTCTTC
- | TRBJ1-5 | large | TRBV19 | CASSLTTLGNQPQHF | TGTGCCAGTAGTCTGACAACCTTGGGCAATCAGCCCCAGCATTTT
- | TRBJ2-7 | once | TRBV6-1 | CASSEEQLTGFSSEQYF | TGTGCCAGCAGTGAAGAGCAACTTACAGGCTTTTCAAGCGAGCAGTACTTC
- | TRBJ2-3 | - | TRBV6-6 | CASSYGTDTQYF | TGTGCCAGCAGTTATGGCACAGATACGCAGTATTTT
- | TRBJ2-2 | few | TRBV30 | CAWTRGGDGELFF | TGTGCCTGGACCCGAGGGGGGGACGGGGAGCTGTTTTTT
- | TRBJ2-3 | medium-sized | TRBV4-1 | CASSQDYGAGDTQYF | TGCGCCAGCAGCCAAGATTACGGGGCGGGAGATACGCAGTATTTT
- | TRBJ2-5 | - | TRBV5-1 | CASSLGQDSHLKETQYF | TGCGCCAGCAGCTTGGGACAAGACAGCCATCTAAAAGAGACCCAGTACTTC
- | TRBJ2-2 | - | TRBV12-5 | CASGLGVLNTGELFF | TGTGCTAGTGGTTTGGGGGTACTTAACACCGGGGAGCTGTTTTTT
TRBD1 | TRBJ1-1 | - | TRBV7-8 | CASSPGFISPSDRVRQENEAFF | TGTGCCAGCAGCCCAGGGTTTATATCGCCCTCGGACAGGGTAAGGCAGGAGAATGAAGCTTTCTTT
- | TRBJ2-3 | - | TRBV10-3 | CAISRQAEKDTQYF | TGTGCCATCAGTCGACAGGCCGAAAAGGATACGCAGTATTTT
- | TRBJ2-2 | - | TRBV3-1/TRBV3-2 | CASSRDTNTGELFF | TGTGCCAGCAGCCGGGACACAAACACCGGGGAGCTGTTTTTT
- | TRBJ2-2 | once | TRBV3-1/TRBV3-2 | CASSQVVLNTGELFF | TGTGCCAGCAGCCAAGTCGTTTTGAACACCGGGGAGCTGTTTTTT
- | TRBJ1-6 | - | TRBV3-1/TRBV3-2 | CASSLEWGTSPLHF | TGTGCCAGCAGCCTGGAATGGGGGACTTCACCCCTCCACTTT
- | TRBJ2-5 | - | TRBV6-6 | CASSYRGETQYF | TGTGCCAGCAGTTACCGAGGGGAGACCCAGTACTTC
- | TRBJ1-5 | few | TRBV7-8 | CASSSQGPNQPQHF | TGTGCCAGCAGCTCTCAGGGGCCCAATCAGCCCCAGCATTTT
- | TRBJ1-6 | - | TRBV18 | CASSPPGFPPLHF | TGTGCCAGCTCACCACCGGGTTTTCCACCCCTCCACTTT
TRBD1 | TRBJ1-2 | - | TRBV7-6 | CASSSETGKGGYTF | TGTGCCAGCAGCTCAGAGACAGGGAAAGGTGGCTACACCTTC
- | TRBJ2-2 | - | TRBV5-1 | CASREVTGELFF | TGCGCCAGCAGAGAGGTCACCGGGGAGCTGTTTTTT
TRBD1 | TRBJ1-5 | - | TRBV6-6 | CASSRTTSSGTGGFGQPQHF | TGTGCCAGCAGCCGCACTACCTCGAGCGGGACAGGGGGTTTCGGTCAGCCCCAGCATTTT
TRBD2 | TRBJ2-1 | - | TRBV28 | CASSLWSLAGGPGEQFF | TGTGCCAGCAGTTTATGGTCCCTAGCGGGAGGGCCCGGGGAGCAGTTCTTC
- | TRBJ1-6 | - | TRBV6-5 | CASSYAGIDSPLHF | TGTGCCAGCAGTTACGCAGGGATTGATTCACCCCTCCACTTT